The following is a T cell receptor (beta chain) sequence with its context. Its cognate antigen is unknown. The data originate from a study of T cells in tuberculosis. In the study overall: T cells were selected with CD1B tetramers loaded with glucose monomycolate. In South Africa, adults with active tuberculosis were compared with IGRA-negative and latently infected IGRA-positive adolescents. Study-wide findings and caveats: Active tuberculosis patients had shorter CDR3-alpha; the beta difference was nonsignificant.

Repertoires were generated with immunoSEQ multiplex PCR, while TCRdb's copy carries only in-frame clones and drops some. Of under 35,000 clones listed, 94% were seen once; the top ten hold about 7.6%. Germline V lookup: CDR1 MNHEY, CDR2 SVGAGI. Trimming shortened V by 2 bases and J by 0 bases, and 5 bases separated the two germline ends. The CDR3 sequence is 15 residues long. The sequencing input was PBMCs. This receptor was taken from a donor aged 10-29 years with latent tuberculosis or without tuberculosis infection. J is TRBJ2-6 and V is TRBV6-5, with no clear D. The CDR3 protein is CASSYSYSGANVLTF. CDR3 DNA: TGTGCCAGCAGTTACAGCTACTCTGGGGCCAACGTCCTGACTTTC.